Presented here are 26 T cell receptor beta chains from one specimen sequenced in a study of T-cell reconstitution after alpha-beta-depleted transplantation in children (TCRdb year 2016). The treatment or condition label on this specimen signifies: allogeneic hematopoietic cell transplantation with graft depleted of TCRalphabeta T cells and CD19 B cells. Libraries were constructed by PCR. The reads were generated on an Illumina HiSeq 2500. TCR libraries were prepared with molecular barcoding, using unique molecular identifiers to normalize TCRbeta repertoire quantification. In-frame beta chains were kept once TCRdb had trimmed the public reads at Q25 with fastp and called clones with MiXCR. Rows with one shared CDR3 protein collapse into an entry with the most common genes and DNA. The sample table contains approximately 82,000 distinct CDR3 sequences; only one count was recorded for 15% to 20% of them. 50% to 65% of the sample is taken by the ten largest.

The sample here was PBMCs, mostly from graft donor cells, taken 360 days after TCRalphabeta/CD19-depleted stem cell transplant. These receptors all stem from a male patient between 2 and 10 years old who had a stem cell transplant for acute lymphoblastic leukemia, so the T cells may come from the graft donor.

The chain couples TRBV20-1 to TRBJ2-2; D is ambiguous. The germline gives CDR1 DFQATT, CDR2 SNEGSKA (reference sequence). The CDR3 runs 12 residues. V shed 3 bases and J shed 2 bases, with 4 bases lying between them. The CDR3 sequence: CSASGNTGELFF. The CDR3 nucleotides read TGCAGTGCTAGTGGAAACACCGGGGAGCTGTTTTTT.

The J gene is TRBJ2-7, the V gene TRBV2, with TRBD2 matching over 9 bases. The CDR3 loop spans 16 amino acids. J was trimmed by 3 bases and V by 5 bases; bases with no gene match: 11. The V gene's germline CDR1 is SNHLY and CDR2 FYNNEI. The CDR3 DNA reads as TGTGCCAGCAGTAGGGAGGGGACTAGCAGCAACTACGAGCAGTACTTC. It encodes CASSREGTSSNYEQYF.

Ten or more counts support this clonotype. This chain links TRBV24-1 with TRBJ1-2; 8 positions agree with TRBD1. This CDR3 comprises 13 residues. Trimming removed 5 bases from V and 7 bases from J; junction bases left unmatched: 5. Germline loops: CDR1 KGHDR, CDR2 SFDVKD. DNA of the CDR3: TGTGCCACCAGTGTTCAGGGGGCGGCTGGCTACACCTTC. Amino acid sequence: CATSVQGAAGYTF.

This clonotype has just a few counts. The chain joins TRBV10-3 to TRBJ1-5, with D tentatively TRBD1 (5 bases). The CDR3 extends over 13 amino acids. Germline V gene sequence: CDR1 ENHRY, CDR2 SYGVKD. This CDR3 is CATRGVSNQPQHF. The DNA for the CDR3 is TGTGCTACTAGGGGAGTGAGCAATCAGCCCCAGCATTTT.

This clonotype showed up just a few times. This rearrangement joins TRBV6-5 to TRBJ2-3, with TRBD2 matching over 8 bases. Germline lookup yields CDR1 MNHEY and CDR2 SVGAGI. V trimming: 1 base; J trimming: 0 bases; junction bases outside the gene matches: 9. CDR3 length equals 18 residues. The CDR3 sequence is CASSYLASGRPSTDTQYF. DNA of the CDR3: TGTGCCAGCAGTTACTTAGCTAGCGGGCGTCCTAGCACAGATACGCAGTATTTT.

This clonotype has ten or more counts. CDR3 in DNA: TGCGCCAGCAGGGGCAGGCTGAACACTGAAGCTTTCTTT. It specifies CASRGRLNTEAFF. The chain has TRBV5-1 and TRBJ1-1, with no clear D. The CDR3 has 13 amino acids. CDR1 and CDR2 (germline): SGHRS, YFSETQ. V shed 5 bases and J shed 0 bases, with 8 bases lying between them.

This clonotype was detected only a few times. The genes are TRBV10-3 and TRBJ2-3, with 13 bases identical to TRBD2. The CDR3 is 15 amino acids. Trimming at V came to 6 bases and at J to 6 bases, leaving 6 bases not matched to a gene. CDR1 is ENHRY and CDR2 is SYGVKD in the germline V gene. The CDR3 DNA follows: TGTGCCATCAGCGTGACTAGCGGGAGGCCCGATACGCAGTATTTT. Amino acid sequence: CAISVTSGRPDTQYF.

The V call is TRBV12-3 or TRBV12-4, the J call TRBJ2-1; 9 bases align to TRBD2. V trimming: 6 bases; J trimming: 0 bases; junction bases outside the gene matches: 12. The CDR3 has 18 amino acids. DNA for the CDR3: TGTGCCAGCAGGCCGACCGGGACTAGCAGAAGCTCCTACAATGAGCAGTTCTTC. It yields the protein CASRPTGTSRSSYNEQFF.

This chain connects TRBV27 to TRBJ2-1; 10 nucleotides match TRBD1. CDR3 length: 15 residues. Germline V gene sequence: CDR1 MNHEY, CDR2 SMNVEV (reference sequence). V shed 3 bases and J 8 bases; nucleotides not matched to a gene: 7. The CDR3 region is CASSFGQGGRHEQFF. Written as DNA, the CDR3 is TGTGCCAGCAGTTTTGGACAGGGGGGCCGACATGAGCAGTTCTTC.

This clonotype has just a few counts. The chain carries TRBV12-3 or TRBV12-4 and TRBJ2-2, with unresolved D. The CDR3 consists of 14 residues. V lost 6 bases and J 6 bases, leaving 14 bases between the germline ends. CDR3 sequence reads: CASRNLNRAGELFF. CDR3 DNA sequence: TGTGCCAGCAGGAACCTAAACCGGGCCGGGGAGCTGTTTTTT.

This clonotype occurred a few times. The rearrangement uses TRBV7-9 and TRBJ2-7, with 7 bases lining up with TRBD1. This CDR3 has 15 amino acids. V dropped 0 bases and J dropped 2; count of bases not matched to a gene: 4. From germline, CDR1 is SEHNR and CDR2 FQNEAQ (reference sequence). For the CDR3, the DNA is TGTGCCAGCAGCTTAGCGGGACAGCTGGCCTACGAGCAGTACTTC. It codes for CASSLAGQLAYEQYF.

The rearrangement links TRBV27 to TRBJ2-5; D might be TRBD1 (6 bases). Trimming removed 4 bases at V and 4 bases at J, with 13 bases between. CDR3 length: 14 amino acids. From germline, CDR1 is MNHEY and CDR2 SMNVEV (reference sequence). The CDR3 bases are TGTGCCAGCAGTTCGGCCCTCAGGGGAGAGACCCAGTACTTC. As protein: CASSSALRGETQYF.

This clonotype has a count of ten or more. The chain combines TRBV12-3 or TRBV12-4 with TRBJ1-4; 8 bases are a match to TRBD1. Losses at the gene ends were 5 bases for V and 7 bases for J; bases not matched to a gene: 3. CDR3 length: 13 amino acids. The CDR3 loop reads CASSRTGSEKLFF. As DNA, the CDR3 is TGTGCCAGCAGTCGGACAGGGAGTGAAAAACTGTTTTTT.

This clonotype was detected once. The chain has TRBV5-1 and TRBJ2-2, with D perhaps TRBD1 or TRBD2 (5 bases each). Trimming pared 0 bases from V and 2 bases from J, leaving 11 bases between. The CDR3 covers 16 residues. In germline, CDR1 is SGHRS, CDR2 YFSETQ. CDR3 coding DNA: TGCGCCAGCAGCTTGGCACTGGGGGTTAACACCGGGGAGCTGTTTTTT. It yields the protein CASSLALGVNTGELFF.

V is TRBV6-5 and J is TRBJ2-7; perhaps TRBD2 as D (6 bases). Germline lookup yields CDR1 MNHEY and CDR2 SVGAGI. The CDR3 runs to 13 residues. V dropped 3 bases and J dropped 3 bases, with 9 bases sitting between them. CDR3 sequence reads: CASSYRESYEQYF. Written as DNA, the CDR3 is TGTGCCAGCAGTTATCGGGAGAGCTACGAGCAGTACTTC.

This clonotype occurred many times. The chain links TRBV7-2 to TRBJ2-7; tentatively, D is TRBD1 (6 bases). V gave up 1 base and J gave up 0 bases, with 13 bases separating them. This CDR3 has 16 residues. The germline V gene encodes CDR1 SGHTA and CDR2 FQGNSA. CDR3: CASSLGPTGSSYEQYF. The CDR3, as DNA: TGTGCCAGCAGCTTAGGACCGACAGGTAGCTCCTACGAGCAGTACTTC.

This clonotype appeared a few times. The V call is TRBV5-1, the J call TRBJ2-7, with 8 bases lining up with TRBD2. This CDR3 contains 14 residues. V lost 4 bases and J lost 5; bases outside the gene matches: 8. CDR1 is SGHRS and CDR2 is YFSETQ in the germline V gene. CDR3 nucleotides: TGCGCCAGCAGCCCCGGGACTAGGGTCCACGAGCAGTACTTC. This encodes CASSPGTRVHEQYF.

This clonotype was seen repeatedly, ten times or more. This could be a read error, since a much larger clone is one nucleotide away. The CDR3 DNA follows: TGTGCCAGCAGCGGACAGGTAAATCAGCCCCAGCATTTT. As protein: CASSGQVNQPQHF. This chain joins TRBV7-9 and TRBJ1-5, with 7 bases identical to TRBD1. J lost 4 bases, V lost 5 bases, and 2 bases had no gene match. Germline CDR1 reads SEHNR; CDR2 reads FQNEAQ (reference sequence). The CDR3 covers 13 residues.

DNA of the CDR3: TGCAGTGCTAGAGCCGGCGGAGGTTTCTCTGGAAACACCATATATTTT. This codes for CSARAGGGFSGNTIYF. The chain recombines TRBV20-1 with TRBJ1-3; no firm D call. Germline V CDR1 and CDR2: DFQATT, SNEGSKA (reference sequence). Between the trimmed V and J ends, which lost 1 base and 0 bases, there was a span of 13 bases. The CDR3 runs 16 residues.

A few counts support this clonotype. The CDR3 DNA follows: TGTGCCAGCAGTTCCGGACTAGAGAAGACCCAGTACTTC. Translation gives CASSSGLEKTQYF. The chain carries TRBV12-3 or TRBV12-4 and TRBJ2-5, with 7 bases fitting TRBD2. J lost 6 bases, V lost 4 bases, and 5 bases had no gene match. The length of the CDR3 is 13 residues.

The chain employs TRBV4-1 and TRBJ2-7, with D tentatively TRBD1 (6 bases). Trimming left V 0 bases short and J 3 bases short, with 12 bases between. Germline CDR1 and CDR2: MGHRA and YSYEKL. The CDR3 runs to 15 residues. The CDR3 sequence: CASSQEHGQYYEQYF. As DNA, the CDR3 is TGCGCCAGCAGCCAAGAACACGGACAGTACTACGAGCAGTACTTC.

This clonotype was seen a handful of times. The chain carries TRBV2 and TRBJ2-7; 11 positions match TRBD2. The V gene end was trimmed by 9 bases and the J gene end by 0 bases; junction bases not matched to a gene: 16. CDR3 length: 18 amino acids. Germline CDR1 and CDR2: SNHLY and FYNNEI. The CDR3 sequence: CASRYSGLAVRSSYEQYF. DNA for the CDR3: TGTGCCAGTCGCTATTCGGGACTAGCGGTTAGGAGCTCCTACGAGCAGTACTTC.

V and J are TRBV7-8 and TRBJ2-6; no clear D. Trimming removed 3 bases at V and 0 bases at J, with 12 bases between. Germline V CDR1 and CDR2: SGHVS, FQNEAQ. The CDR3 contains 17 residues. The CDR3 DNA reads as TGTGCCAGCAGCTTTGGGCGTCGTGGCTCTGGGGCCAACGTCCTGACTTTC. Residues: CASSFGRRGSGANVLTF.

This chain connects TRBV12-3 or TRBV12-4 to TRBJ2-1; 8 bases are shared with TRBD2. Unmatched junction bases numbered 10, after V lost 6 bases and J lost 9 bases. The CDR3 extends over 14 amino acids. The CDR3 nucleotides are TGTGCCAGCAGACGACTAGCGAGAATGGGTGAGCAGTTCTTC. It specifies CASRRLARMGEQFF.

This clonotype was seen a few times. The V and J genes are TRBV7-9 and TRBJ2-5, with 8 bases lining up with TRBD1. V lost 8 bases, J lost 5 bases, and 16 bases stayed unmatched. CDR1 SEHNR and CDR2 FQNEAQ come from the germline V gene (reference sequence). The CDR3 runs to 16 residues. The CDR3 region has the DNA TGTGCCAGCGAAACTGGGAGGACAGGGTCAGGGGAGACCCAGTACTTC. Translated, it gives CASETGRTGSGETQYF.

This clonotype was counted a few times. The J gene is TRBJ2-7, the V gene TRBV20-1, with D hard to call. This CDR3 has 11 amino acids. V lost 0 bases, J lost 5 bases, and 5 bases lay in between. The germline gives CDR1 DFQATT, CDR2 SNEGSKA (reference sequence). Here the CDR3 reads CSARDSHEQYF. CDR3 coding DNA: TGCAGTGCTAGAGATTCTCACGAGCAGTACTTC.